This T cell receptor (beta chain) was identified in a study of T cells in Graves' hyperthyroidism and ophthalmopathy. Whole-study findings and limits: In blood, most of the thyroid clonotypes expanded above 0.001 were also present.

This CDR3 is 16 amino acids long. Germline-derived CDR1 and CDR2 are SGHRS and YFSETQ. V lost 4 bases, J lost 0 bases, and 14 bases lay in between. This clonotype was found many times. Its antigen is not identified. The source material, RNA transcripts, was used to amplify TCR beta CDR3 regions. A set of HTBI primers served as the primers for a first-round RT-PCR of the TCR CDR3. TCRdb re-called the multiplex PCR reads with MiXCR, one entry per CDR3 protein. This table has about 480,000 distinct CDR3 sequences, 13% to 15% appearing once. Hyperthyroidism patients were newly diagnosed, had disease duration under 2 months, and were aged 18 to 65 years. Uncontrolled infection, other autoimmune disease, pregnancy or lactation barred patients from enrollment.

The specimen sequenced was blood. The origin of this receptor is a woman aged 18-29 years with Graves' hyperthyroidism. The chain links TRBV5-1 to TRBJ2-1; a possible D gene is TRBD2 (6 bases). The CDR3 here is CASSVGGQSSYNEQFF. CDR3 DNA: TGCGCCAGCAGCGTCGGGGGTCAGAGCTCCTACAATGAGCAGTTCTTC.